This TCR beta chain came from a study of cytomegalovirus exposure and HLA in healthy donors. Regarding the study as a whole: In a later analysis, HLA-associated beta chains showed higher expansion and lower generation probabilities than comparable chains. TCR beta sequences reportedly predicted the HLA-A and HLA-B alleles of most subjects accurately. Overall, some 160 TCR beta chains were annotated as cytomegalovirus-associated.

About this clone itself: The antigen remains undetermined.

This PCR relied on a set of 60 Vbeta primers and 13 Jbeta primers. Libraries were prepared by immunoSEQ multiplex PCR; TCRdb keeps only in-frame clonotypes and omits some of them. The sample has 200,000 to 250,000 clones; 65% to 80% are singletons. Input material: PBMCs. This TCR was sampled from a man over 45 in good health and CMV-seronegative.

DNA for the CDR3: TGTGCCAGCCAAGGGGGCTATAGCAATCAGCCCCAGCATTTT. This translates into CASQGGYSNQPQHF. The rearrangement links TRBV28 to TRBJ1-5, with 7 nucleotides matching TRBD1. The junction had 4 bases not matched to a gene; V was cut back by 8 bases and J by 0 bases. The CDR3 contains 14 residues. The germline CDR1 and CDR2 sequences are MDHEN and SYDVKM.